This T cell receptor beta chain was profiled in a study of Graves' ophthalmopathy and Graves' hyperthyroidism. The study, taken as a whole, reports: Between ophthalmopathy and stable hyperthyroidism, a 13-signature model drew a separation with approximately 87% sensitivity and about 81% specificity.

Eligible hyperthyroidism cases comprised new diagnoses of under 2 months' duration in individuals aged 18 to 65. What supplied the PBMCs was about 10 ml of fresh peripheral blood. This clonotype was seen many times. Its antigen is unidentified. The junction had 16 bases not matched to a gene; V was cut back by 8 bases and J by 4 bases. This CDR3 spans 17 amino acids. Germline lookup yields CDR1 MDHEN and CDR2 SYDVKM. Researchers took RNA transcripts and amplified TCR beta CDR3 regions from them. A first-round RT-PCR used HTBI primers, followed by a second-round multiplex PCR. MiXCR, applied by TCRdb to the multiplex PCR reads, yields one record per CDR3 protein. This table holds tens of thousands of distinct CDR3 sequences, approximately 55% found once.

The source material was peripheral blood. The chain carries TRBV28 and TRBJ1-4, with 7 bases aligning to TRBD1. The receptor's source is an adult woman with stable Graves' hyperthyroidism. CDR3 nucleotides: TGTGCCAGCGGCGGGACCACAGAGGGGGCCTTTAATGAAAAACTGTTTTTT. It is translated as CASGGTTEGAFNEKLFF.